This T cell receptor (beta chain) was recovered during a study of long-term antiretroviral therapy in people with HIV (dated by TCRdb to the early 2020s). Study-wide context: The earliest samples were collected approximately a decade before the 2015 WHO recommendation for immediate ART, a period when ART was typically delayed until CD4 counts fell. Of the roughly 30 participants with HIV, approximately ten were female. This retrospective serial study examined whether starting ART and sustained HIV suppression were associated with changes in the composition and diversity of the TRB repertoire in peripheral blood. From some 30 adults with confirmed HIV infection, the cohort provided 150 to 200 cryopreserved PBMC samples, gathered serially across a mean of around six years (range 1-12). No cross-contamination during QIAcube processing was shown when test extractions of a monoclonal T-cell line were performed alongside about 33 polyclonal samples.

In regard to this clone: What this receptor recognizes is not known. Base qualities were left out, and no much larger clone turns up one base away.

Inclusion was restricted to participants for whom at least one PBMC sample before ART initiation and at least two post-ART samples were available. Every participant with HIV received treatment in the United States of America. Cryopreserved samples of 1-10 million PBMC were thawed and washed before DNA extraction. At the time of the earliest PBMC sample, participants with HIV were aged between roughly 23 and 60 years. PBMC samples were contributed by each participant from 1-4 timepoints before ART initiation and 2-8 timepoints after ART initiation, with a median of 7 samples. Serial HIV viral load, CD4+ T-cell count, ART history and demographic data were obtained for every participant. Genomic DNA was extracted from unsorted PBMC with a Qiagen kit on a QIAcube, with processing performed in batches of 12 samples. Sequencing of the TRB variable region was done with the immunoSEQ hsTCRB v3.0 assay at survey level resolution. A depth of about 40,000-50,000 T-cell genomes per sample was targeted for TRB sequencing. An Illumina MiSeq with a v3 150-cycle kit was used to sequence the pooled TRB libraries. Per the source publication's procedure: Repertoire analysis was performed in R inside a reproducible Nextflow workflow that covered QC, data transformation and analysis. Custom analyses were implemented in LymphoSeq2, an R package for AIRR-Seq data exploration. Four samples that yielded fewer than 5000 total TRB sequences were excluded, so that more than 150 HIV repertoires were analyzed. Among the 170 to 200 retained HIV repertoires, 55 to 65 were collected before ART initiation and some 130 after ART initiation. Repertoires were downsampled to 5000 TRB nucleotide sequences, and summary statistics were averaged over 100 downsampling iterations. TRB sequences were retained for analysis only if CDR3 regions of at least seven amino acids were present. Two measures captured diversity: a Shannon entropy-derived clonality score and the Gini coefficient. In the repertoire networks, any two of the top 5000 CDR3 amino acid sequences were connected whenever the two sequences differed by an edit distance of one. GLIPH2 predicted antigen specificity groups and MHC restriction for TRB CDR3 amino acid sequences. To flag known associations with CMV, EBV, HIV or tissue antigens, CDR3 amino acid sequences were compared against VDJdb and McPAS-TCR. Pre-ART, post-ART and control groups were compared with Wilcoxon signed-rank tests and Holm-Bonferroni correction. What TCRdb holds here is the immuneACCESS table cut down to in-frame rearrangements. Part of the clones is not present; checked against another copy, under half of the missing clones reflect an unresolved V gene, and the others are unexplained. V and J calls and clone size come straight from that table; D and trimming were deduced from the DNA. The sample has around 9,200 clones on record, roughly 78% of them singletons. The ten largest account for roughly 25% of the sample.

What the authors observed across the whole study: The samples were dated from about 2004 to 2018, and the ART regimens that were used may be less effective than current ART regimens. Limited PBMC availability meant only the TCR beta chain was sequenced, without alpha chain pairing. CDR3 length ranges in HIV repertoires were narrower than in controls, and network structure suggested an antigen-experienced repertoire with only a slight naive shift after ART. Starting ART was linked to a significant rise in TRB diversity, yet even with long-term ART the diversity remained significantly lower than in transplant donor controls. Inferences about post-ART repertoire changes were limited because no data were available on ART adherence, viral resistance or therapy changes. Because cell numbers in pre-ART samples were limited, unsorted PBMC were profiled instead of sorted CD4+ and CD8+ T cells. The repertoire was dominated across all time points by expanded TRB clones identified before ART initiation, although this dominance was seen to fluctuate and to decrease in many PLHIV after ART.

Sequenced here: unsorted PBMCs, sampled 0.6 years before starting antiretroviral therapy. The TCR comes from a man aged 35 to 55 with HIV.

The DNA sequence is TGTGCCAGCAGTGCACGCCTGGGACCGGCCCGAATGAACACTGAAGCTTTCTTT. It encodes CASSARLGPARMNTEAFF. The sequence links TRBV27 to TRBJ1-1; D gene: possibly TRBD1, on 5 matching bases. The V end loses 5 bases and the J end loses 0 bases, and a stretch of 22 bases separates them. CDR1 is given as MNHEY and CDR2 as SMNVEV, both from the germline V gene (reference sequence). The CDR3 has 18 amino acids, counting the end cysteine and phenylalanine. Just CDR3 DNA is preserved here, 54 bases in frame from base 1.